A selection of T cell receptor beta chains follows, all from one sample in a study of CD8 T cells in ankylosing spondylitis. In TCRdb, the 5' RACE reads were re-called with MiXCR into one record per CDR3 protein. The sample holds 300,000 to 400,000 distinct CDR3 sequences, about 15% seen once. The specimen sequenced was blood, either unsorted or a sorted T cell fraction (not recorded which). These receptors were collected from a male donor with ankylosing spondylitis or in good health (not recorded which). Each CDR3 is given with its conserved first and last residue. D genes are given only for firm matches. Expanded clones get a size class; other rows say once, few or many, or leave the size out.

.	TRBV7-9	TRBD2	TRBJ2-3	TGTGCCAGCCTAGCGGGAGGAACAGATACGCAGTATTTT	CASLAGGTDTQYF
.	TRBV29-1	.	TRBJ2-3	TGCAGCGTTGAAGCCACACGCACAGATACGCAGTATTTT	CSVEATRTDTQYF
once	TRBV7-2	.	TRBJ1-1	TGTGCCAGCAGCCCCCCGCGTGTGGGCACTGAAGCTTTCTTT	CASSPPRVGTEAFF
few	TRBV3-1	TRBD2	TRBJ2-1	TGTGCCAGCAGCCGGTCCTTATCAGCGGGAGTTCCTATTGAGCAGTTCTTC	CASSRSLSAGVPIEQFF
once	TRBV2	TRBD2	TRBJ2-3	TGTGCCACCAGTGGATGGGGAGGGGAAGATACGCAGTATTTT	CATSGWGGEDTQYF
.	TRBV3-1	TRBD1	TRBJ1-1	TGTGCCAGCAGCCCTACAGGGGTGGCGAACACTGAAGCTTTCTTT	CASSPTGVANTEAFF
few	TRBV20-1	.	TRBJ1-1	TGCAGTGCCCAAACTACACTGAACACTGAAGCTTTCTTT	CSAQTTLNTEAFF
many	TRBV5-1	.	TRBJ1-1	TGCGCCAGCAGCTTGGCCCAGGGGATGAACACTGAAGCTTTCTTT	CASSLAQGMNTEAFF
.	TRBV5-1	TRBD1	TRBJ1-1	TGCGCCAGCAGCGACCCAGGATCAGGGGGGGCGAGGAACACTGAAGCTTTCTTT	CASSDPGSGGARNTEAFF
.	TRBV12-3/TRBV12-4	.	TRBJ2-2	TGTGCCAGCAGGAGCAGCGGGCCCGGGGAGCTGTTTTTT	CASRSSGPGELFF
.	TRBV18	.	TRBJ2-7	TGTGCCAGCTCACCAGGGAATTCCGAGCAGTACTTC	CASSPGNSEQYF
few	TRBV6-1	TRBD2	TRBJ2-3	TGTGCCAGCCGGACTAGCGGGGGAGATACGCAGTATTTT	CASRTSGGDTQYF
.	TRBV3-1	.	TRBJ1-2	TGTGCCAGCAGCCTTCGGGACGGGAGGAACACCTTC	CASSLRDGRNTF
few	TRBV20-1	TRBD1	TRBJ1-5	TGCAGTGCTAGATATCGACAGGGTATATGGTCCCAGCATTTT	CSARYRQGIWSQHF
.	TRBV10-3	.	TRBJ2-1	TGTGCCGTGCGGGGGCCCACCGGACTAGACGGGAACATCGGGGAGCAGTTCTTC	CAVRGPTGLDGNIGEQFF
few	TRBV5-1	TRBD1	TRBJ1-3	TGCGCCAGCTTATTACAGGGGCCGAGGGGAAACACCATATATTTT	CASLLQGPRGNTIYF
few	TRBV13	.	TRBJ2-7	TGTGCCAGCAGCTTAGCAGTGAGATCCTACGAGCAGTACTTC	CASSLAVRSYEQYF
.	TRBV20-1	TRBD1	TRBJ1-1	TGCAGTGCCCTTGACAGGGTCACTGAAGCTTTCTTT	CSALDRVTEAFF
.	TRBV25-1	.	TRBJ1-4	TGTGCCAGCAGTGAACTCCGGACTAATGAAAAACTGTTTTTT	CASSELRTNEKLFF
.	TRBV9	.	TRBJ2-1	TGTGCCAGCAGCCTCCAGCACCCAAGGGAGCAGTTCTTC	CASSLQHPREQFF
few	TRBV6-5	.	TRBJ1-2	TGTGCCAGCAGTTACTCGTCGGGCTGGGATTACTATGGCTACACCTTC	CASSYSSGWDYYGYTF
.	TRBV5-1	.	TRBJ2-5	TGCGCCAGCAGCTTGGCTTTGGCAGGGCGGGAGACCCAGTACTTC	CASSLALAGRETQYF
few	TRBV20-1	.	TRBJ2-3	TGCAGTGCTCCTAAGCTAGGGGCGAGCACAGATACGCAGTATTTT	CSAPKLGASTDTQYF
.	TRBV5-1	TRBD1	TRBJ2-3	TGCGCCAGCAGCGACGGGACAGCTAGCACAGATACGCAGTATTTT	CASSDGTASTDTQYF
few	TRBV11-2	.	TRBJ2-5	TGTGCCAGCAGCCCACTCAGGGATTCAAAAAAAGAGACCCAGTACTTC	CASSPLRDSKKETQYF
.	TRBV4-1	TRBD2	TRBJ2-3	TGCGCCAGCAGCCAAATGCGTCTAGCGGGGGGCACAGATACGCAGTATTTT	CASSQMRLAGGTDTQYF
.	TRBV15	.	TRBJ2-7	TGTGCCACCAGCAGAGATGCGACTAGCTCCTACGAGCAGTACTTC	CATSRDATSSYEQYF
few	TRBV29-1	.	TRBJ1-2	TGCAGCGTCGCCCTTGCGGGGGGCGGAAAGGGGGGCTACACCTTC	CSVALAGGGKGGYTF
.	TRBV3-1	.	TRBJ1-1	TGTGCCAGCAGCCAAGGGCGGCAGCTGAACACTGAAGCTTTCTTT	CASSQGRQLNTEAFF
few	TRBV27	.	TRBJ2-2	TGTGCCAGCACTTTCGAGTTTAGCACGAACACCGGGGAGCTGTTTTTT	CASTFEFSTNTGELFF
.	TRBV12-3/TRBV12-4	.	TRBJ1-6	TGTGCCAGCAGTTCCAGGGGACGGGGCAATTCACCCCTCCACTTT	CASSSRGRGNSPLHF
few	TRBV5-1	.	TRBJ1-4	TGCGCCAGCAGCTTGTGGACGACAACTAATGAAAAACTGTTTTTT	CASSLWTTTNEKLFF
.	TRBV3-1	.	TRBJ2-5	TGTGCCAGCAGCCAAGAGGGACGGGCCCAAGAGACCCAGTACTTC	CASSQEGRAQETQYF
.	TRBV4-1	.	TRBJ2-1	TGCGCCAGCAGTTTTCATGGTGAGCAGTTCTTC	CASSFHGEQFF
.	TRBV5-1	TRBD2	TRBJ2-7	TGCGCCAGCAGCATGCCACTAGCGGGGGGCTCCTACGAGCAGTACTTC	CASSMPLAGGSYEQYF
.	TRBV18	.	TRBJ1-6	TGTGCCAGCTCACTCTATAGACAGTCCCATCTTAATTCACCCCTCCACTTT	CASSLYRQSHLNSPLHF
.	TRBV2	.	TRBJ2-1	TGTGCCAGCAGGCGGGGAGGTGTCACCTACAATGAGCAGTTCTTC	CASRRGGVTYNEQFF
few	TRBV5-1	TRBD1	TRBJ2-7	TGCGCCAGCAGCCCGGGACAGGAGAAAACCTACGAGCAGTACTTC	CASSPGQEKTYEQYF
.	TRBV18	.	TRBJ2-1	TGTGCCAGCTCACCACCGATGGCAGACGAGCAGTTCTTC	CASSPPMADEQFF
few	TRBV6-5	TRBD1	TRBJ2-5	TGTGCCAGCAGTTATAATCCCGAGACAGGGAAGTTAGAGACCCAGTACTTC	CASSYNPETGKLETQYF
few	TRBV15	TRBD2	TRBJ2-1	TGTGCCACCAGCAGAACTAGCGGGCCCTACAATGAGCAGTTCTTC	CATSRTSGPYNEQFF
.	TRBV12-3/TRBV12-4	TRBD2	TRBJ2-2	TGTGCCAGCACCCCCGGGGTAGCGGGAGGAAGAGAGACCGGGGAGCTGTTTTTT	CASTPGVAGGRETGELFF
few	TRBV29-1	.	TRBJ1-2	TGCAGCGTTGAAAACTATGGCTACACCTTC	CSVENYGYTF
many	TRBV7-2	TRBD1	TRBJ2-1	TGTGCCAGCAGCCCCGGACAGGCGTCCGGTGAGCAGTTCTTC	CASSPGQASGEQFF
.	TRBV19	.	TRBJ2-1	TGTGCCAGTACTCCCAGGGGACGCGGGGGCTCAAGCTCCTACAATGAGCAGTTCTTC	CASTPRGRGGSSSYNEQFF
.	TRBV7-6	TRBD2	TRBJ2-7	TGTGCCAGCAGCTTAGGGAGCGGGGGGCTTTACGAGCAGTACTTC	CASSLGSGGLYEQYF